This T cell receptor (beta chain) was identified in a study of shared clonotypes between healthy human individuals. Per the germline V gene, CDR1 is MDHEN and CDR2 is SYDVKM. The ends were cut back, 5 bases at V and 2 bases at J, with 13 bases in the middle. This CDR3 has 14 amino acids. Notes on the study in general: Rarefaction gave evidence that sorted-subset sequencing remained incomplete despite large depth.

Profiling relied on immunoSEQ multiplex PCR, and the TCRdb table lists in-frame clones only, not all of them. The profile shows under 700,000 clones, approximately 95% of them singletons. Details on this clone: The antigen remains undetermined.

Naive-designated CD8 cells lacked CD45RO, were positively enriched for CCR7, and omitted terminally differentiated effector memory CD45RA+ cells. The chain links TRBV28 to TRBJ2-7; D perhaps matches TRBD2 (5 bases). The sample taken for sequencing was naive CD8+ T cells sorted from blood. This TCR was recovered from a woman younger than 45 in good health. The CDR3 nucleotides are TGTGCCAGCAGTCACCAAGCGGAAGCCTACGAGCAGTACTTC. Translating it yields CASSHQAEAYEQYF.